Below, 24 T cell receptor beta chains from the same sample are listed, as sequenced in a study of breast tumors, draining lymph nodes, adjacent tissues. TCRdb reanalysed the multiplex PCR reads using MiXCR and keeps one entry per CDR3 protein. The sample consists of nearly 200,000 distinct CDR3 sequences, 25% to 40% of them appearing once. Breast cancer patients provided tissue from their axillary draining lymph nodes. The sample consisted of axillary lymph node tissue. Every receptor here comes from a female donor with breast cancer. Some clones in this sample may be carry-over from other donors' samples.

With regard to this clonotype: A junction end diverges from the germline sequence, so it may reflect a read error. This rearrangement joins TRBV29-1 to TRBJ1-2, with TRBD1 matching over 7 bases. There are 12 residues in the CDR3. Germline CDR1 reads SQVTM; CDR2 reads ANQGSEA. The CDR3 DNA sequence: TGCAGCTTTGATAAGGGGGCGCATGGCTACACCTTC. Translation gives CSFDKGAHGYTF.

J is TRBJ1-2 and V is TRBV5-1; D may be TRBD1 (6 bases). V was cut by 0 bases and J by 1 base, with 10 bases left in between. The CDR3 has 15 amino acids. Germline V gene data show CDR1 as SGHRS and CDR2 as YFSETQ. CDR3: CASSLAGQLNYGYTF. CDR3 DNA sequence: TGCGCCAGCAGCTTGGCCGGACAGCTTAACTATGGCTACACCTTC.

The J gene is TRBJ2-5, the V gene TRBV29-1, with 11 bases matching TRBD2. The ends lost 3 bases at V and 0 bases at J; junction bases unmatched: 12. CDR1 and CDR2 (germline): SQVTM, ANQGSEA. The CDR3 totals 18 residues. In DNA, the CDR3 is TGCAGCGTTGAGGAGTATCTAGCGGGGGGCCGTGACCAAGAGACCCAGTACTTC. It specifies CSVEEYLAGGRDQETQYF.

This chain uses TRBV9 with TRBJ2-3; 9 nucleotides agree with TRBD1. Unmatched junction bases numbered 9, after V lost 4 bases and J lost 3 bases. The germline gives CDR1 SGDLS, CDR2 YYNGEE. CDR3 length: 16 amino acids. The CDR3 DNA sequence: TGTGCCAGCAGCTTACCGGGACAGGGAGTGACAGATACGCAGTATTTT. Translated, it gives CASSLPGQGVTDTQYF. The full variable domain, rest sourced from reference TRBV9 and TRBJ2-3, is DSGVTQTPKHLITATGQRVTLRCSPRSGDLSVYWYQQSLDQGLQFLIQYYNGEERAKGNILERFSAQQFPDLHSELNLSSLELGDSALYFCASSLPGQGVTDTQYFGPGTRLTVL.

This chain's CDR3 is CASSTSGTNSPLHF. CDR3 DNA sequence: TGCGCCAGCAGCACTAGCGGGACGAATTCACCCCTCCACTTT. This chain uses TRBV5-1 with TRBJ1-6; D is perhaps TRBD1 (5 bases). V was clipped by 4 bases and J by 7 bases, with 12 bases between them. Germline CDR1 reads SGHRS; CDR2 reads YFSETQ. This CDR3 has 14 residues.

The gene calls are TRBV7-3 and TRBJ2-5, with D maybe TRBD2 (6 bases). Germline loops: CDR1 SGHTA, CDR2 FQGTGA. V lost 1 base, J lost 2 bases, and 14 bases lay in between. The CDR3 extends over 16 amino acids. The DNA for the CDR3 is TGTGCCAGCAGCTTAAGGTTGGCGGGGAGGCAAGAGACCCAGTACTTC. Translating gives CASSLRLAGRQETQYF.

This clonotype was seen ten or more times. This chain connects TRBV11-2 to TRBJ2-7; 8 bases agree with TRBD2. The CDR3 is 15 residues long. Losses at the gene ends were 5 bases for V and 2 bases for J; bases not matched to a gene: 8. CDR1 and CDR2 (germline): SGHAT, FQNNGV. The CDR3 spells CASSVGAGGPYEQYF. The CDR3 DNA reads TGTGCCAGCAGCGTAGGGGCGGGGGGCCCCTACGAGCAGTACTTC.

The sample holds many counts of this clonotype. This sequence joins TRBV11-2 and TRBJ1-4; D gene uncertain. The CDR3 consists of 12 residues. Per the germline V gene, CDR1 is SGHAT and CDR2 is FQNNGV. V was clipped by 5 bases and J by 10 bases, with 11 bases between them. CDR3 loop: CASSPYMGKLFF. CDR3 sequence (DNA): TGTGCCAGCAGCCCGTATATGGGAAAACTGTTTTTT.

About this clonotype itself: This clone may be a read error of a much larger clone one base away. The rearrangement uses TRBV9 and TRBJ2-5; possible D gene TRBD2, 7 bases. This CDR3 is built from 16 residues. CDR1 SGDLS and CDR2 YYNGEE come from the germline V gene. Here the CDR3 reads CASSALGGGTPEPQYF. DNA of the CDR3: TGTGCCAGCAGCGCCTTGGGGGGGGGCACGCCAGAGCCCCAGTACTTC.

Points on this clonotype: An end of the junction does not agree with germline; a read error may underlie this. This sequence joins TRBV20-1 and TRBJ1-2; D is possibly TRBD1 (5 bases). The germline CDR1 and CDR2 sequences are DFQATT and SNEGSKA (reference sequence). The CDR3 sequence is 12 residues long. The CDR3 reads CSARPGGGGSTF. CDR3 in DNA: TGCAGTGCCCGTCCGGGGGGGGGAGGCTCCACCTTC.

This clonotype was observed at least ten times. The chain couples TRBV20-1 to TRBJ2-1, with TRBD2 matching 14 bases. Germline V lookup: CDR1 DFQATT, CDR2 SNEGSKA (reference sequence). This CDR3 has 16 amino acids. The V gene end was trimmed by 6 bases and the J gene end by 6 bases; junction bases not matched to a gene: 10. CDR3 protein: CSAPGTSGRLSNEQFF. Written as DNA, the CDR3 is TGCAGTGCACCGGGGACTAGCGGGAGACTGAGCAATGAGCAGTTCTTC.

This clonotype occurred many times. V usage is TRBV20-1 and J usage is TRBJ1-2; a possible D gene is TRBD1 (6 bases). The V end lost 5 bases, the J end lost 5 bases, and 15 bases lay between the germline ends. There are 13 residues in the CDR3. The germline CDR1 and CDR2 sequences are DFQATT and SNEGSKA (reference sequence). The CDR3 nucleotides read TGCAGTGCTTTCCCTAGGGGGGAATATGGCTACACCTTC. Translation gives CSAFPRGEYGYTF.

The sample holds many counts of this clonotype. This CDR3 reads CASSPTLETQYF. DNA for the CDR3: TGCGCCAGCAGCCCTACCTTGGAGACCCAGTACTTC. The chain joins TRBV5-1 to TRBJ2-5, with D uncertain. Germline V gives CDR1 SGHRS, CDR2 YFSETQ. V lost 4 bases to trimming and J lost 5 bases, with 9 bases between them. The CDR3 is made up of 12 amino acids.

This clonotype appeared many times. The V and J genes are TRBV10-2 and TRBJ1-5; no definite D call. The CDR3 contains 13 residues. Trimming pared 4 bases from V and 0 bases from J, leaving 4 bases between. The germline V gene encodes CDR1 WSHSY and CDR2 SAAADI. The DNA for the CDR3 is TGCGCCAGCAGTGGATATAGCAATCAGCCCCAGCATTTT. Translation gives CASSGYSNQPQHF.

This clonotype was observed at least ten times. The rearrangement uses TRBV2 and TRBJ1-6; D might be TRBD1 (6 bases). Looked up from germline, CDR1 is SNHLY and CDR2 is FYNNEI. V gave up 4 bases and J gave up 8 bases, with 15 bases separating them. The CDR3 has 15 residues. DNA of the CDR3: TGTGCCAGCAGTGTTGAAGGGGGATGGGATTCACCCCTCCACTTT. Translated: CASSVEGGWDSPLHF.

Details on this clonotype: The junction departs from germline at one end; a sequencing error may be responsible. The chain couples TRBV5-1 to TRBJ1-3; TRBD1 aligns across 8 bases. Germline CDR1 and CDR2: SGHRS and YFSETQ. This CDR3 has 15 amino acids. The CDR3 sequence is CASSTDRGIGNTMYF. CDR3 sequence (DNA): TGCGCCAGCAGCACCGACAGGGGCATCGGCAACACCATGTATTTT. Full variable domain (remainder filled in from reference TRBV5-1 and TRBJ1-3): KAGVTQTPRYLIKTRGQQVTLSCSPISGHRSVSWYQQTPGQGLQFLFEYFSETQRNKGNFPGRFSGRQFSNSRSEMNVSTLELGDSALYLCASSTDRGIGNTMYFGEGSWLTVV.

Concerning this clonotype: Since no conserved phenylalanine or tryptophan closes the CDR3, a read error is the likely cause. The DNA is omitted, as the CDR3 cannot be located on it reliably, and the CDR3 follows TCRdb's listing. The CDR3 loop reads CASSLAINERFL. The chain uses TRBV28 and TRBJ2-1. Both ends counted, the CDR3 spans 12 residues. CDR1 is MDHEN and CDR2 is SYDVKM in the germline V gene.

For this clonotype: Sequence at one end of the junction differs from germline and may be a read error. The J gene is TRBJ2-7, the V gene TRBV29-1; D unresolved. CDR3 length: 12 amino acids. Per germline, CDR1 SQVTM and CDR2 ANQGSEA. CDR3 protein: CSVVDNSYEQCF. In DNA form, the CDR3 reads TGCAGCGTTGTCGACAACTCCTACGAGCAGTGCTTC.

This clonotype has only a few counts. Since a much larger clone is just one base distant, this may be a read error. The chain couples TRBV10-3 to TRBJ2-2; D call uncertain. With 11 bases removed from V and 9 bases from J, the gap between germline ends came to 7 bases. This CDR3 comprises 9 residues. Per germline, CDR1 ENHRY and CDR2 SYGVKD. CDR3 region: CAARRELFF. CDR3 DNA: TGTGCCGCCCGAAGGGAGCTGTTTTTT.

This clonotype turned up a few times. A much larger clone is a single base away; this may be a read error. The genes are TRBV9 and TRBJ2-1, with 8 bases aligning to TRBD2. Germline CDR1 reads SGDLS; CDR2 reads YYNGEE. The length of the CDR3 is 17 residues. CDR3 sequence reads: CASSVGLAGASYTEQFF. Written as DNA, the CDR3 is TGTGCCAGCAGCGTAGGGCTAGCGGGTGCTTCCTACACTGAGCAGTTCTTC.

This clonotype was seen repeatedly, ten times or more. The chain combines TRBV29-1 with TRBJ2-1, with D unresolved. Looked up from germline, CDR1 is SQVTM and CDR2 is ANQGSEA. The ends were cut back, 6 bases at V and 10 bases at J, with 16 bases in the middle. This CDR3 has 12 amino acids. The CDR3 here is CSVRGTVVEQFF. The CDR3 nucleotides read TGCAGCGTCCGAGGTACAGTCGTGGAGCAGTTCTTC.

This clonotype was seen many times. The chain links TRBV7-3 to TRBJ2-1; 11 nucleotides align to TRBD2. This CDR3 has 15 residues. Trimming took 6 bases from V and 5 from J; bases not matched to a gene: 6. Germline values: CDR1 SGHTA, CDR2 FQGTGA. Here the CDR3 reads CASRATSGGNNEQFF. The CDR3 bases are TGTGCCAGCAGAGCTACTAGCGGGGGTAACAATGAGCAGTTCTTC.

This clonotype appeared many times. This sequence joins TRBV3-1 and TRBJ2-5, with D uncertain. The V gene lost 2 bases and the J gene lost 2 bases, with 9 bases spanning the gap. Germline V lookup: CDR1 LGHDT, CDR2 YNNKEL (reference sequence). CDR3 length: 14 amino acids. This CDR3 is CASSQLGAQETQYF. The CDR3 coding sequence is TGTGCCAGCAGCCAATTAGGAGCGCAAGAGACCCAGTACTTC.

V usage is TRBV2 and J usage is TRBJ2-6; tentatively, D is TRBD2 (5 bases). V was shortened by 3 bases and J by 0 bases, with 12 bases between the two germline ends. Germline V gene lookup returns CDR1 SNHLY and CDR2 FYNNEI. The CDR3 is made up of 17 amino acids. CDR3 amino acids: CASSDRGAHSGANVLTF. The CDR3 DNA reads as TGTGCCAGCAGTGACCGGGGAGCACACTCTGGGGCCAACGTCCTGACTTTC.